This T cell receptor (beta chain) was documented in a study of CD8+ T cells in alopecia areata. Study-level findings and limits: In lesional scalp, particularly from alopecia totalis/universalis, clonality was higher than in normal scalp. For baseline CD8+ expansion, any link to response stays uncertain with one nonresponder.

Extracted RNA was reverse transcribed into cDNA, the sequencing template. Only in-frame clones appear in the TCRdb table, and some are missing; sequencing was by immunoSEQ multiplex PCR. The data show over 150,000 clones, approximately 55% seen once. On this clone itself: Its antigen remains unknown.

The sample's treatment: oral pan-JAK inhibitor, 5-10 mg twice daily. Sampling of alopecia areata patients yielded lesional scalp punch biopsies as well as peripheral blood. V dropped 2 bases and J dropped 4 bases, with 15 bases sitting between them. This CDR3 region has 14 residues. From germline, CDR1 is SQVTM and CDR2 ANQGSEA. The sequenced sample was CD8+ T cells sorted from blood, obtained at week 24, from a patient treated with tofacitinib. The TCR was taken from a human donor with alopecia areata. The chain uses TRBV29-1 and TRBJ2-7; D might be TRBD2 (6 bases). CDR3 DNA: TGCAGCGTTGAAATATCCACGGAGGGGTACGAGCAGTACTTC. Translated, it gives CSVEISTEGYEQYF.